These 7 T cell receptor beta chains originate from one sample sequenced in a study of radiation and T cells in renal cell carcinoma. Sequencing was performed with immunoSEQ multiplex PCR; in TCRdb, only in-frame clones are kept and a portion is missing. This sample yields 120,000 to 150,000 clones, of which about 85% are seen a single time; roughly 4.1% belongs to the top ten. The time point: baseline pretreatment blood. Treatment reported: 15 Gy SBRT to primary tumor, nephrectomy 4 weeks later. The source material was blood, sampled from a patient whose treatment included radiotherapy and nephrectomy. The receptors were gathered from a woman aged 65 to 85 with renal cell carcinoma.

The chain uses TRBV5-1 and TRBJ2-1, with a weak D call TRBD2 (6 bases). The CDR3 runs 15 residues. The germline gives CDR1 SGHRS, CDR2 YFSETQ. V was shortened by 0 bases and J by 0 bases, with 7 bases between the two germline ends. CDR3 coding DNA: TGCGCCAGCAGCTTGGGCGGGGTCTCCTACAATGAGCAGTTCTTC. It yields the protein CASSLGGVSYNEQFF.

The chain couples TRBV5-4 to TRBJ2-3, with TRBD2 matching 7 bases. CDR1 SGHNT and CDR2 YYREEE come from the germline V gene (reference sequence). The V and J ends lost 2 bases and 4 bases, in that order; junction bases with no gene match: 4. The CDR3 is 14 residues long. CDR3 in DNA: TGTGCCAGCAGCTTCCCAACTAGCGCAGATACGCAGTATTTT. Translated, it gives CASSFPTSADTQYF.

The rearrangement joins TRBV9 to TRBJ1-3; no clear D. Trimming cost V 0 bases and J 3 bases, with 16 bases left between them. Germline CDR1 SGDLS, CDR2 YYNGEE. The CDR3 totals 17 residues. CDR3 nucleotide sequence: TGTGCCAGCAGCGTAGGCGGTCCCTCCGCCTTTGGAAACACCATATATTTT. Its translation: CASSVGGPSAFGNTIYF.

The CDR3 protein is CASSLPAGYTEAFF. The DNA for the CDR3 is TGTGCCAGCAGCCTCCCTGCGGGGTACACTGAAGCTTTCTTT. The chain combines TRBV11-2 with TRBJ1-1; no clear D gene. The CDR3 runs to 14 residues. Germline lookup yields CDR1 SGHAT and CDR2 FQNNGV. V lost 5 bases and J lost 3, with 13 bases in between.

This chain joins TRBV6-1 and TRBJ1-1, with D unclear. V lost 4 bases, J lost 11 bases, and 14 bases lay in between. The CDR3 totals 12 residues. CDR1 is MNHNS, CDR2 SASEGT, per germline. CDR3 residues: CASSGYRSRAFF. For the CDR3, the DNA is TGTGCCAGCAGTGGTTACCGGTCCAGGGCTTTCTTT.

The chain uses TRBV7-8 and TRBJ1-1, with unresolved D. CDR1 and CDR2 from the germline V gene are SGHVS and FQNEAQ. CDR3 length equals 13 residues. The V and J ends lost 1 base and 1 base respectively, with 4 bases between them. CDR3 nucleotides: TGTGCCAGCAGCTTAGAGGCGAACACTGAAGCTTTCTTT. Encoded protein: CASSLEANTEAFF.

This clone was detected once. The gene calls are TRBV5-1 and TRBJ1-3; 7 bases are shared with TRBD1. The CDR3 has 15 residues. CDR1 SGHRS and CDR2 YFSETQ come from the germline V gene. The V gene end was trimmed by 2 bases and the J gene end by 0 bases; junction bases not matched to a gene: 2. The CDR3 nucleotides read TGCGCCAGCAGCTTCGACAGGGCCTCTGGAAACACCATATATTTT. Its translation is CASSFDRASGNTIYF.